Each of the 29 T cell receptor beta chains below was sequenced from the same sample in a study of shared clonotypes between healthy human individuals. Assay: immunoSEQ multiplex PCR; the TCRdb copy retains only in-frame clones and omits some. The table has under 850,000 clones, around 93% seen once. Naivety among CD8 cells was defined by CD45RO negativity and positive CCR7 selection, thereby excluding terminally differentiated effector memory CD45RA+ cells. Input material: naive CD8+ T cells sorted from blood. These TCRs come from a man younger than 40 in good health.

V and J are TRBV2 and TRBJ1-2; D is unresolved. V lost 7 bases and J 4 bases, leaving 16 bases between the germline ends. This CDR3 has 14 amino acids. Germline CDR1 and CDR2: SNHLY and FYNNEI. In DNA form, the CDR3 reads TGTGCCAGCATTGGGCCCTCGATTATCTATGGCTACACCTTC. Protein sequence: CASIGPSIIYGYTF.

This chain connects TRBV2 to TRBJ2-7, with D perhaps TRBD2 (5 bases). V gave up 7 bases and J gave up 4 bases, with 8 bases separating them. Germline V gives CDR1 SNHLY, CDR2 FYNNEI. This CDR3 spans 11 amino acids. Here the CDR3 reads CASTGLYEQYF. As DNA, the CDR3 is TGTGCCAGCACGGGGTTGTACGAGCAGTACTTC.

The chain combines TRBV29-1 with TRBJ2-2; 7 nucleotides align to TRBD1. With V trimmed by 5 bases and J by 5 bases, 5 bases remained unmatched. In germline, CDR1 is SQVTM, CDR2 ANQGSEA. The CDR3 has 13 amino acids. This CDR3 is CSVFTGETGELFF. CDR3 DNA: TGCAGCGTTTTTACAGGGGAAACCGGGGAGCTGTTTTTT.

The rearrangement uses TRBV30 and TRBJ2-2, with TRBD2 matching over 10 bases. V dropped 0 bases and J dropped 6; count of bases not matched to a gene: 22. Per the germline V gene, CDR1 is GTSNPN and CDR2 is SVGIG (reference sequence). CDR3 size: 21 residues. The CDR3, as DNA: TGTGCCTGGAGTGTATGGGCCGGACTAGCGGCAAACCGGCCTGGGTCCGGGGAGCTGTTTTTT. This encodes CAWSVWAGLAANRPGSGELFF.

The chain combines TRBV6-1 with TRBJ2-5; D might be TRBD1 (6 bases). Germline V lookup: CDR1 MNHNS, CDR2 SASEGT. V was trimmed by 4 bases and J by 2 bases, leaving 11 bases between them. The CDR3 totals 14 residues. CDR3 in DNA: TGTGCCAGCAGTGTCCGACAGGTACAAGAGACCCAGTACTTC. It is translated as CASSVRQVQETQYF.

The rearrangement links TRBV9 to TRBJ1-3, with D unclear. The V end was cut by 0 bases, the J end by 4 bases, with 5 bases between. CDR3 length: 13 residues. From germline, CDR1 is SGDLS and CDR2 YYNGEE. The CDR3 sequence: CASSVVGGNTIYF. The CDR3 DNA follows: TGTGCCAGCAGCGTAGTTGGAGGAAACACCATATATTTT.

V is TRBV11-2 and J is TRBJ2-7, with TRBD2 matching over 14 bases. The CDR3 spans 16 residues. Germline trimming cut 5 bases from V and 4 bases from J; bases unmatched to any gene: 7. CDR1 and CDR2 from the germline V gene are SGHAT and FQNNGV. As DNA, the CDR3 is TGTGCCAGCAGCCGTGGGACTAGCGGGAGATTTTACGAGCAGTACTTC. It encodes CASSRGTSGRFYEQYF.

The chain links TRBV5-8 to TRBJ2-1; D call uncertain. The V and J ends lost 6 bases and 4 bases respectively, with 14 bases between them. CDR3 size: 14 residues. Germline V gene sequence: CDR1 SGHTS, CDR2 YDEGEE. For the CDR3, the DNA is TGTGCCAGCAAAACAGCCCAGCTTTACAATGAGCAGTTCTTC. Protein: CASKTAQLYNEQFF.

The gene calls are TRBV29-1 and TRBJ1-4; possibly TRBD1 for D (6 bases). The V gene's germline CDR1 is SQVTM and CDR2 ANQGSEA. The CDR3 runs to 14 residues. The ends were cut back, 5 bases at V and 3 bases at J, with 13 bases in the middle. CDR3 loop: CSVSAGAANEKLFF. The CDR3 DNA reads TGCAGCGTTTCCGCAGGGGCGGCTAATGAAAAACTGTTTTTT.

V is TRBV14 and J is TRBJ2-7, with a weak D call TRBD2 (6 bases). The CDR3 sequence is 16 residues long. The V gene's germline CDR1 is SGHDN and CDR2 FVKESK. Trimming left V 7 bases short and J 5 bases short, with 24 bases between. This CDR3 reads CASKGELAQGGDEQYF. The CDR3 DNA reads TGTGCCAGCAAAGGCGAATTAGCCCAAGGAGGGGACGAGCAGTACTTC.

This clone was found once. The CDR3 protein is CASTQGKEGGLWETQYF. The CDR3 DNA is TGTGCCAGCACCCAGGGGAAGGAGGGGGGATTGTGGGAGACCCAGTACTTC. J is TRBJ2-5 and V is TRBV11-2; the D call may be TRBD1 or TRBD2 (6 bases each). CDR1 and CDR2 from the germline V gene are SGHAT and FQNNGV. CDR3 length: 17 residues. V lost 7 bases and J 5 bases, leaving 26 bases between the germline ends.

The gene calls are TRBV5-1 and TRBJ2-3; D may be TRBD1 (5 bases). CDR3 size: 15 residues. Trimming shortened V by 0 bases and J by 3 bases, and 11 bases separated the two germline ends. Germline CDR1 and CDR2: SGHRS and YFSETQ. The CDR3 nucleotides read TGCGCCAGCAGCTTGGAGGGGCCCTTTACAGATACGCAGTATTTT. It encodes CASSLEGPFTDTQYF.

In its sample, this clone was seen once. J is TRBJ2-2 and V is TRBV29-1; 9 nucleotides line up with TRBD2. The CDR3 has 13 amino acids. Germline CDR1 and CDR2: SQVTM and ANQGSEA. The CDR3 region is CTASGANTGELFF. Here the CDR3 DNA reads TGCACCGCTAGCGGGGCGAACACCGGGGAGCTGTTTTTT.

The genes are TRBV9 and TRBJ2-7, with a weak D call TRBD2 (5 bases). The germline V and J ends were trimmed by 0 bases and 0 bases, with 13 bases remaining between them. This CDR3 contains 16 residues. CDR1 is SGDLS, CDR2 YYNGEE, per germline. The CDR3 sequence: CASSVGVGMSSYEQYF. CDR3 nucleotide sequence: TGTGCCAGCAGCGTAGGAGTCGGGATGAGCTCCTACGAGCAGTACTTC.

The CDR3 reads CASISLSTDTQYF. In nucleotides, the CDR3 is TGTGCCAGTATATCGCTAAGCACAGATACGCAGTATTTT. The chain combines TRBV2 with TRBJ2-3; no clear D. The germline V gene has CDR1 SNHLY and CDR2 FYNNEI. The CDR3 contains 13 residues. V was clipped by 9 bases and J by 0 bases, with 10 bases between them.

This clone was detected only once. The chain recombines TRBV4-3 with TRBJ2-3, with D tentatively TRBD1 or TRBD2 (5 bases each). The CDR3 contains 16 residues. The V gene lost 0 bases and the J gene lost 2 bases, with 12 bases spanning the gap. Germline V gene lookup returns CDR1 LGHNA and CDR2 YSLEER. The CDR3 sequence is CASSQDKEGITDTQYF. CDR3 in DNA: TGCGCCAGCAGCCAAGATAAAGAGGGGATCACAGATACGCAGTATTTT.

About this clone itself: It is unclear where the CDR3 begins or ends on the DNA, so no DNA is shown, and the CDR3 is as TCRdb lists it. The J gene is TRBJ1-1, the V gene TRBV21-1; the table's D call TRBD1 went unverified against the DNA. TRBV21-1 is listed as a pseudogene. The CDR3 spans 17 residues, counting both ends. The CDR3 here is CALVGLGAPLGVAEAFF.

This clone was seen a few times. The chain uses TRBV27 and TRBJ1-2; 8 bases fit TRBD1. Germline trimming cut 6 bases from V and 2 bases from J; bases unmatched to any gene: 8. This CDR3 contains 15 residues. Germline V lookup: CDR1 MNHEY, CDR2 SMNVEV (reference sequence). CDR3 DNA: TGTGCCAGCAGCTTAGACGCAGGGGGCAACTATGGCTACACCTTC. This codes for CASSLDAGGNYGYTF.

Concerning this clone: This sample includes further DNA sequences coding for the same CDR3. The chain combines TRBV30 with TRBJ2-1, with 11 bases that match TRBD2. The junction had 3 bases not matched to a gene; V was cut back by 0 bases and J by 5 bases. Looked up from germline, CDR1 is GTSNPN and CDR2 is SVGIG (reference sequence). The CDR3 is 15 residues long. The CDR3 coding sequence is TGTGCCTGGAGTGTAGGGACTAGCGGTAACAATGAGCAGTTCTTC. This codes for CAWSVGTSGNNEQFF.

The chain combines TRBV11-2 with TRBJ1-2; D not certain. The V end lost 4 bases, the J end lost 5 bases, and 17 bases lay between the germline ends. CDR3 length: 15 residues. CDR1 is SGHAT and CDR2 is FQNNGV in the germline V gene. The CDR3 loop is CASSSQMTDIYGYTF. The CDR3 region has the DNA TGTGCCAGCAGCTCTCAGATGACTGACATATATGGCTACACCTTC.

This clone appeared a single time. This sequence joins TRBV5-4 and TRBJ2-7, with unresolved D. V was pared by 4 bases and J by 3 bases, with 14 bases between. The germline V gene encodes CDR1 SGHNT and CDR2 YYREEE (reference sequence). The CDR3 sequence is 14 residues long. The CDR3 DNA is TGTGCCAGCAGCCCCTTTCGCGGAAGCTACGAGCAGTACTTC. Translated, it gives CASSPFRGSYEQYF.

V is TRBV5-1 and J is TRBJ2-7; 9 bases agree with TRBD2. The junction had 5 bases not matched to a gene; V was cut back by 2 bases and J by 5 bases. The CDR3 contains 14 residues. Germline assignment: CDR1 SGHRS and CDR2 YFSETQ. The chain's CDR3 is CASSFLLAGDEQYF. CDR3 nucleotide sequence: TGCGCCAGCAGCTTCTTACTAGCGGGCGACGAGCAGTACTTC.

The J gene is TRBJ2-1, the V gene TRBV2; 14 bases map to TRBD2. Germline CDR1 SNHLY, CDR2 FYNNEI. This CDR3 spans 14 amino acids. Trimming at V came to 8 bases and at J to 8 bases, leaving 5 bases not matched to a gene. This CDR3 is CASLGLAGVYEQFF. As DNA, the CDR3 is TGTGCCAGCTTGGGACTAGCGGGAGTATATGAGCAGTTCTTC.

This chain connects TRBV7-6 to TRBJ2-5; a possible D gene is TRBD1 (5 bases). V was pared by 1 base and J by 2 bases, with 8 bases between. Looked up from germline, CDR1 is SGHVS and CDR2 is FNYEAQ. The CDR3 contains 14 residues. CDR3 bases: TGTGCCAGCAGCTTAGGGGGCCAGCAAGAGACCCAGTACTTC. Protein: CASSLGGQQETQYF.

This CDR3 reads CAWSQGGNTIYF. In DNA, the CDR3 is TGTGCCTGGAGTCAGGGCGGAAACACCATATATTTT. This chain uses TRBV30 with TRBJ1-3; the D gene is possibly TRBD1 (5 bases). The length of the CDR3 is 12 residues. CDR1 and CDR2 from the germline V gene are GTSNPN and SVGIG (reference sequence). Between the trimmed V and J ends, which lost 2 bases and 4 bases, there was a span of 6 bases.

Of note for this clone: This specimen includes other DNA sequences encoding the same CDR3. This chain joins TRBV27 and TRBJ2-1; TRBD2 is a possible D gene (5 bases). This CDR3 is built from 16 residues. Trimming took off 2 bases at V and 1 base at J, with 12 bases between the two ends. CDR1 MNHEY and CDR2 SMNVEV come from the germline V gene (reference sequence). The CDR3 DNA sequence: TGTGCCAGCAGTTTAGGCCTAGCCGGGTCCTACAATGAGCAGTTCTTC. It translates to CASSLGLAGSYNEQFF.

The chain has TRBV27 and TRBJ2-3; 8 bases line up with TRBD2. The V and J ends lost 5 bases and 4 bases, in that order; junction bases with no gene match: 8. This CDR3 contains 15 residues. CDR1 is MNHEY, CDR2 SMNVEV, per germline (reference sequence). Here the CDR3 reads CASSKRELFPDTQYF. The CDR3 DNA reads as TGTGCCAGCAGTAAGCGGGAGTTATTTCCAGATACGCAGTATTTT.

The J gene is TRBJ2-7, the V gene TRBV29-1; a possible D gene is TRBD2 (5 bases). The CDR3 is made up of 13 amino acids. V lost 0 bases and J 4 bases, leaving 10 bases between the germline ends. The V gene's germline CDR1 is SQVTM and CDR2 ANQGSEA. CDR3 sequence (DNA): TGCAGCGTTGAAGATCGGAGGACTTACGAGCAGTACTTC. As protein: CSVEDRRTYEQYF.

The CDR3 here is CASSAIEIRFYNEQFF. The CDR3 DNA is TGTGCCAGCAGTGCAATTGAGATCCGATTTTACAATGAGCAGTTCTTC. The chain employs TRBV6-1 and TRBJ2-1; D is undetermined. This CDR3 has 16 amino acids. The V gene's germline CDR1 is MNHNS and CDR2 SASEGT. V was shortened by 4 bases and J by 4 bases, with 17 bases between the two germline ends.